Below are 24 T cell receptor beta chains sequenced from a single sample in a study (dated by TCRdb to 2015 to 2016). Libraries were made using RT-PCR. These reads were obtained on an Illumina MiSeq. TCRdb cleaned the public reads at Q25 with fastp, built clones with MiXCR and kept in-frame beta chains. Each record represents a unique CDR3 protein, reported with the most common genes and DNA among its rows. The sample records more than 600,000 distinct CDR3 sequences, 14% of which are singletons. Jointly, the top ten make up roughly 3.9% of the sample. The sample comprised memory CD4+ T cells from blood. These receptors originate from a female donor in good health, serving as a healthy control.

This rearrangement joins TRBV5-4 to TRBJ2-2; TRBD2 matches 8 bases. With 1 base clipped from V and 5 bases from J, the junction kept 4 bases outside the gene matches. The CDR3 consists of 15 residues. The germline V gene encodes CDR1 SGHNT and CDR2 YYREEE (reference sequence). In DNA, the CDR3 is TGTGCCAGCAGCTTGCAGCGGGGGCTAACCGGGGAGCTGTTTTTT. This encodes CASSLQRGLTGELFF.

In its sample, this clonotype was seen a few times. The chain joins TRBV24-1 to TRBJ2-5; D perhaps matches TRBD2 (6 bases). CDR3 length equals 17 residues. Deletions cut 0 bases from V and 4 bases from J, with 17 bases between. Germline CDR1 and CDR2: KGHDR and SFDVKD. The CDR3: CATSDLANLEGPETQYF. The CDR3 region has the DNA TGTGCCACCAGTGATTTGGCGAACCTGGAGGGCCCAGAGACCCAGTACTTC.

This clonotype was recorded many times. V usage is TRBV9 and J usage is TRBJ2-1, with 7 bases that match TRBD2. The CDR3 runs 15 residues. Per the germline V gene, CDR1 is SGDLS and CDR2 is YYNGEE. V was pared by 3 bases and J by 0 bases, with 3 bases of the junction left unmatched. The CDR3 sequence: CASSARTSSYNEQFF. The CDR3 nucleotides read TGTGCCAGCAGCGCACGGACTAGCTCCTACAATGAGCAGTTCTTC. Variable domain in full (rest from reference TRBV9 and TRBJ2-1): DSGVTQTPKHLITATGQRVTLRCSPRSGDLSVYWYQQSLDQGLQFLIQYYNGEERAKGNILERFSAQQFPDLHSELNLSSLELGDSALYFCASSARTSSYNEQFFGPGTRLTVL.

The chain combines TRBV7-8 with TRBJ2-1; 14 bases align to TRBD2. V shed 0 bases, J shed 7 bases, and the junction held 5 bases outside the gene matches. This CDR3 has 17 residues. The V gene's germline CDR1 is SGHVS and CDR2 FQNEAQ. CDR3 protein: CASSLAPGLAGVNEQFF. In nucleotides, the CDR3 is TGTGCCAGCAGCTTAGCGCCGGGACTAGCGGGAGTGAATGAGCAGTTCTTC.

In its sample, this clonotype was seen a few times. The chain combines TRBV28 with TRBJ2-5, with D perhaps TRBD1 (8 bases). The CDR3 loop spans 15 amino acids. V dropped 6 bases and J dropped 5 bases, with 19 bases sitting between them. Germline assignment: CDR1 MDHEN and CDR2 SYDVKM. DNA for the CDR3: TGTGCCAGCAGACTTAACAGGGGGGGAAGGGAGACCCAGTACTTC. Protein: CASRLNRGGRETQYF.

The rearrangement joins TRBV6-6 to TRBJ2-7, with a tentative D call TRBD1 (5 bases). This CDR3 is built from 13 residues. V lost 3 bases, J lost 6 bases, and 12 bases lay in between. The germline gives CDR1 MNHNY, CDR2 SVGAGI (reference sequence). For the CDR3, the DNA is TGTGCCAGCAGTTATCAGGGATCCGGCGAGCAGTACTTC. Amino acid sequence: CASSYQGSGEQYF.

Ten or more counts support this clonotype. The rearrangement joins TRBV20-1 to TRBJ2-1, with 12 positions matching TRBD1. Trimming at V came to 5 bases and at J to 8 bases, leaving 13 bases not matched to a gene. In germline, CDR1 is DFQATT, CDR2 SNEGSKA (reference sequence). The CDR3 is 16 residues long. The CDR3 nucleotides are TGCAGTGCTCCCGAATCTGGGACAGGGGGCTTCGATGAGCAGTTCTTC. Protein: CSAPESGTGGFDEQFF.

Regarding this clonotype: A single base separates this from a much larger clone, so it may be a read error. This chain uses TRBV12-3 or TRBV12-4 with TRBJ1-4; D gene uncertain. The CDR3 is 11 residues long. The CDR3 here is CANSLYEKLFF. DNA of the CDR3: TGTGCCAACAGTTTATATGAAAAACTGTTTTTT.

The chain combines TRBV6-5 with TRBJ2-1, with D possibly being TRBD2 (5 bases). Trimming shortened V by 1 base and J by 9 bases, and 10 bases separated the two germline ends. The germline V gene has CDR1 MNHEY and CDR2 SVGAGI. The CDR3 consists of 13 residues. The CDR3 loop reads CASSYFSDSEQFF. As DNA, the CDR3 is TGTGCCAGCAGTTACTTCTCGGACTCTGAGCAGTTCTTC.

This clonotype came up many times. The CDR3 protein is CASSLDGGPYNEQFF. As DNA, the CDR3 is TGCGCCAGCAGCCTGGATGGGGGACCCTACAATGAGCAGTTCTTC. The gene calls are TRBV5-1 and TRBJ2-1; D could derive from TRBD1 or TRBD2 (5 bases each). The V gene lost 4 bases and the J gene lost 2 bases, with 13 bases spanning the gap. This CDR3 comprises 15 residues. CDR1 is SGHRS, CDR2 YFSETQ, per germline.

As concerns this clonotype: A read error may explain this, as a much larger clone is one base away. The J gene is TRBJ2-1, the V gene TRBV5-1, with D possibly TRBD1 on 6 matching bases. Germline V gene data show CDR1 as SGHRS and CDR2 as YFSETQ. V lost 5 bases, J lost 7 bases, and 13 bases lay in between. The CDR3 contains 13 residues. The CDR3 spells CASRLQGFNEQFF. In DNA form, the CDR3 reads TGCGCCAGCAGGTTACAGGGATTTAATGAGCAGTTCTTC.

This clonotype was found a few times. The rearrangement uses TRBV12-3 or TRBV12-4 and TRBJ2-7, with 9 bases fitting TRBD2. This CDR3 comprises 15 residues. The V segment lost 6 bases and the J segment 5 bases; nucleotides outside the gene matches: 11. The DNA of the CDR3 is TGTGCCAGCAGCCTTAGCGGGAGTAGGGGGAACGAGCAGTACTTC. Its translation: CASSLSGSRGNEQYF.

This clonotype was seen at least ten times. V usage is TRBV12-3 or TRBV12-4 and J usage is TRBJ1-4; TRBD1 agrees at 11 bases. Losses at the gene ends were 5 bases for V and 7 bases for J; bases not matched to a gene: 3. There are 14 residues in the CDR3. This chain's CDR3 is CASSRDRGTEKLFF. CDR3 sequence (DNA): TGTGCCAGCAGTCGGGACAGGGGGACTGAAAAACTGTTTTTT.

This clonotype came up once. The J gene is TRBJ2-5, the V gene TRBV28; 12 nucleotides match TRBD1. Germline-derived CDR1 and CDR2 are MDHEN and SYDVKM. This CDR3 region has 17 residues. V gave up 3 bases and J gave up 5 bases; unmatched junction bases: 10. CDR3 amino acids: CASSFYGDRGLSETQYF. For the CDR3, the DNA is TGTGCCAGCAGTTTCTACGGGGACAGGGGGCTTTCGGAGACCCAGTACTTC.

J is TRBJ1-1 and V is TRBV29-1; 7 positions agree with TRBD1. CDR3 length equals 15 residues. In germline, CDR1 is SQVTM, CDR2 ANQGSEA. V was clipped by 0 bases and J by 1 base; unmatched bases: 5. CDR3 coding DNA: TGCAGCGTTGAAGAGGCAGGGGGGTGGAACACTGAAGCTTTCTTT. This sequence encodes CSVEEAGGWNTEAFF.

This clonotype occurred many times. The chain combines TRBV12-3 or TRBV12-4 with TRBJ1-2; D is perhaps TRBD1 (5 bases). Trimming pared 5 bases from V and 9 bases from J, leaving 19 bases between. The CDR3 spans 14 residues. The CDR3 coding sequence is TGTGCCAGCAGTCCTGGTAGGGGCCCCAACAGCTACACCTTC. This sequence encodes CASSPGRGPNSYTF.

A single count supports this clonotype. The chain's CDR3 is CASSGIGIQPQHF. Written as DNA, the CDR3 is TGTGCCAGCAGCGGGATAGGGATACAGCCCCAGCATTTT. V usage is TRBV9 and J usage is TRBJ1-5; D gene uncertain. CDR3 length equals 13 residues. Germline CDR1 is SGDLS and CDR2 is YYNGEE. Trimming shortened V by 3 bases and J by 7 bases, and 11 bases separated the two germline ends.

This clonotype appeared many times. The genes are TRBV5-1 and TRBJ2-5; 9 nucleotides match TRBD1. After removal of 2 bases from V and 5 bases from J, the junction contained 4 bases not matched to a gene. This CDR3 has 14 amino acids. CDR1 and CDR2 (germline): SGHRS, YFSETQ. CDR3 in DNA: TGCGCCAGCAGCTTAACAGGGGGCATTGAGACCCAGTACTTC. Translated, it gives CASSLTGGIETQYF.

This clonotype appeared a few times. This chain joins TRBV3-1 and TRBJ2-7; D is possibly TRBD2 (6 bases). The CDR3 loop spans 14 amino acids. Germline V gene data show CDR1 as LGHDT and CDR2 as YNNKEL (reference sequence). Deletions cut 1 base from V and 4 bases from J, with 11 bases between. The CDR3 is CASSQGSGLYEQYF. The DNA for the CDR3 is TGTGCCAGCAGCCAAGGTAGCGGCCTTTACGAGCAGTACTTC.

This clonotype was counted a few times. This chain links TRBV3-1 with TRBJ1-1; TRBD1 might be the D (5 bases). The CDR3 sequence is 14 residues long. Trimming shortened V by 4 bases and J by 1 base, and 10 bases separated the two germline ends. CDR1 is LGHDT, CDR2 YNNKEL, per germline (reference sequence). As DNA, the CDR3 is TGTGCCAGCAGCCCCTTGGACACGAACACTGAAGCTTTCTTT. It translates to CASSPLDTNTEAFF.

This clonotype has a count of ten or more. The CDR3 nucleotides read TGTGCCACCAGTGATTCAGGGGCTAGCGGGATTTACAATGAGCAGTTCTTC. Its protein is CATSDSGASGIYNEQFF. This chain uses TRBV24-1 with TRBJ2-1; TRBD2 agrees at 9 bases. This CDR3 is built from 17 residues. The V gene end was trimmed by 2 bases and the J gene end by 4 bases; junction bases not matched to a gene: 8. The germline V gene encodes CDR1 KGHDR and CDR2 SFDVKD.

The rearrangement uses TRBV6-2 or TRBV6-3 and TRBJ2-3, with 15 bases aligning to TRBD2. The J segment lost 6 bases and the V segment lost 7 bases, leaving 5 bases of the junction unmatched. CDR3 length equals 15 residues. From germline, CDR1 is MNHEY and CDR2 SVGEGT. CDR3 DNA sequence: TGTGCCAGCAACGGACTAGCGGGAGGGAGGGATACGCAGTATTTT. Encoded protein: CASNGLAGGRDTQYF.

This clonotype appeared once. J is TRBJ1-2 and V is TRBV7-2; D is possibly TRBD1 (6 bases). CDR1 and CDR2 (germline): SGHTA, FQGNSA. Deletions cut 7 bases from V and 6 bases from J, with 21 bases between. The CDR3 is made up of 15 amino acids. CDR3 DNA: TGTGCCAGCAACCTCTCCCGAGGGGGGGGGAATGGCTACACCTTC. Amino acids: CASNLSRGGGNGYTF.

This clonotype occurred a few times. The V call is TRBV28, the J call TRBJ2-1; 7 nucleotides align to TRBD2. CDR1 MDHEN and CDR2 SYDVKM come from the germline V gene. The ends lost 3 bases at V and 13 bases at J; junction bases unmatched: 3. The CDR3 extends over 11 amino acids. CDR3 sequence reads: CASSFEGLQFF. The CDR3 nucleotides are TGTGCCAGCAGTTTCGAGGGACTACAGTTCTTC.